This TCR beta chain was sequenced during a study of cytomegalovirus exposure and HLA in healthy donors. 13 Jbeta primers and 60 Vbeta primers were used for the PCR. TCRdb's copy holds only in-frame clones and misses some; the assay was immunoSEQ multiplex PCR. The table lists fewer than 250,000 clones, 80% to 90% of them singletons. The V segment lost 5 bases and the J segment 0 bases; nucleotides outside the gene matches: 3. The length of the CDR3 is 14 residues. Germline V gives CDR1 LNHDA, CDR2 SQIVND (reference sequence). The sample taken for sequencing was PBMCs. This chain uses TRBV19 with TRBJ2-5; the match to TRBD1 covers 7 bases. The source of this sequence is a man younger than 40 in good health and CMV-seronegative. The CDR3 here is CASSSGQDQETQYF. DNA for the CDR3: TGTGCCAGTAGTTCAGGACAGGACCAAGAGACCCAGTACTTC. The variable domain in full, with the rest retrieved from reference TRBV19 and TRBJ2-5, is DGGITQSPKYLFRKEGQNVTLSCEQNLNHDAMYWYRQDPGQGLRLIYYSQIVNDFQKGDIAEGYSVSREKKESFPLTVTSAQKNPTAFYLCASSSGQDQETQYFGPGTRLLVL.